This record concerns one T cell receptor (beta chain) sequence. What this receptor recognizes is not known. Base-call qualities are not available, and no considerably larger clone is one nucleotide away. The data were obtained in a study of graft-versus-host responses after intestinal transplantation (dated by TCRdb to about 2021). General notes on the study: The transplants that recipients got were multivisceral, liver-intestinal, or isolated intestinal. All recipients received anti-thymocyte globulin induction followed by maintenance tacrolimus and steroids for around three years. Bulk TCR-beta CDR3 sequencing was used to track graft-versus-host and host-versus-graft alloreactive T cell clones in the graft, circulation and bone marrow after intestinal transplantation. To identify alloreactive clones, pre-transplant mixed lymphocyte reaction products were sequenced and compared with unstimulated pre-transplant donor and recipient T cells. A cohort of 24 intestinal transplant recipients, including one retransplant, was enrolled, and 3 patients lacking pretransplant specimens were excluded. A peak of at least 4% donor T cells among recipient peripheral blood mononuclear cells was the definition used for donor T cell macrochimerism. Samples from a few later patients were sequenced in-house on an Illumina MiSeq with MiXCR processing rather than by the commercial service. Here is what the overall study found, with its caveats: GvH clones were found in recipient bone marrow, and some of the GvH clones appeared earlier in ileal mucosa or blood, which is consistent with an intestinal mucosal origin. Early after transplant, declines in HvG clones were associated with peak levels of circulating GvH clones. In the allografts of patients with donor T cell macrochimerism, GvH to HvG T cell clonal ratios were high. The conclusions were limited by the relatively low number and heterogeneity of the intestinal transplant patients.

The time point label, as the study defines it: cells obtained before transplantation from donor or recipient. CD3+CD4+ and CD3+CD8+ populations were FACS-sorted from unstimulated pre-transplant donor and recipient cells taken from spleen or lymph nodes. Receptor libraries were prepared by the immunoSEQ multiplex PCR assay. For most patients, genomic DNA was isolated using the Qiagen DNeasy Blood and Tissue Kit and was shipped frozen to Adaptive Biotechnologies for TCR sequencing. High-throughput TCR-beta CDR3 sequencing of genomic DNA from most patients was performed by Adaptive Biotechnologies. For the original study's pipeline: TCR sequencing data were retrieved from Adaptive's ImmunoSEQ software for 18 patients, whereas a few other patients were processed with MiXCR and VDJtools. To correct CD4 versus CD8 sorting errors, any sequence found in both subsets at a frequency ratio below 5:1 was removed. CDR3 nucleotide sequences shared between donor and recipient were removed because their origin could not be assigned. To count as alloreactive, a clone needed at least 2-fold expansion over unstimulated cells and a minimum CFSE-low frequency of 0.002% (template counts) or 0.001% (read counts). Clones detected in sequenced pre-transplant spleen, lymph node, or MLR CFSE-low populations of the donor or recipient were defined as mappable. The cumulative frequency of alloreactive clones was calculated as a percentage of all sequences, weighted by copy number. Not all clones reach the TCRdb copy of this immuneACCESS table, which keeps in-frame sequences only. Checked studies attribute under half of the gap to unresolved V genes and leave the rest unexplained. The V and J calls and the clone size are those of that table, but D and trimming were determined from the DNA. This sample has 80,000 to 95,000 clones in its table, and about 87% of those were observed once. The ten top clones hold more than 0.25% of the sample.

For CDR1 and CDR2, the germline V gene lists SNHLY and FYNNEI. V sheds 4 bases and J sheds 4 bases, leaving 15 bases between their ends. The CDR3 goes from the cysteine to the phenylalanine over 15 residues. Left in the record is the CDR3 DNA by itself, 45 bases read in frame from the first base. Source: unstimulated CD4+ T cells sorted from spleen or lymph node cells, taken before transplant. This receptor was taken from a human donor who was the organ donor for an intestinal transplant. The chain is assembled from TRBV2 and TRBJ2-3; a tentative D match to TRBD1 spans 5 bases. The nucleotides are TGTGCCAGCAGTGGGTCGTGGGGCTTCCCAGATACGCAGTATTTT. Its coded protein is CASSGSWGFPDTQYF.